This T cell receptor (beta chain) was obtained from a study of shared clonotypes between healthy human individuals. Regarding this clone: A much larger clone is a single base away; this may be a read error. Other DNA sequences of this sample code for an identical CDR3.

There are 14 residues in the CDR3. Trimming took 1 base from V and 1 from J, leaving 7 bases between them. Germline-derived CDR1 and CDR2 are SGHNT and YENEEA. TCRdb's copy holds only in-frame clones and misses some; the assay was immunoSEQ multiplex PCR. The sample includes about 480,000 clones, 60% to 80% of them seen just once. The V call is TRBV11-3, the J call TRBJ1-1; no definite D call. Sequencing was performed on PBMCs. This clonotype was sampled from a woman between 40 and 55 years old in good health. Some clones in this sample may be carry-over from other donors' samples. CDR3 residues: CASSLGRGNTEAFF. CDR3 sequence (DNA): TGTGCCAGCAGCTTAGGTCGTGGGAACACTGAAGCTTTCTTT.